A single T cell receptor (beta chain) is shown here with its context. Seattle-derived patients entered the study during active infection and were followed longitudinally. Data came from immunoSEQ multiplex PCR; TCRdb stores just in-frame clones and leaves some out. The sample has under 400,000 clones; 75% to 90% are singletons. Looked up from germline, CDR1 is MGHRA and CDR2 is YSYEKL. The CDR3 is made up of 15 amino acids. V was clipped by 1 base and J by 1 base, with 10 bases between them. This specimen comes from a study of blood T cell repertoires in COVID-19. The TCR originated in a woman aged 25 to 39 with COVID-19, enrolled during active disease. The gene calls are TRBV4-1 and TRBJ1-2; D remains unclear. The sequenced sample consisted of peripheral blood. The CDR3 DNA follows: TGCGCCAGCAGCCAAGTTGCGTTTGATAACTATGGCTACACCTTC. This translates into CASSQVAFDNYGYTF.